The rows below give T cell receptor beta chains drawn from one sample of a study of blood T cell repertoires in COVID-19. Sequencing used immunoSEQ multiplex PCR; TCRdb keeps in-frame clones, though not all of them. The data hold a few hundred thousand clones, with 84% observed a single time. The sample was peripheral blood. Source of these receptors: a person aged 70 to 85 with COVID-19, enrolled during active disease. Each CDR3 is given without its conserved first and last residue.

cdr3_length	j_call	v_call	cdr3_aa
13	TRBJ1-3	TRBV18	ASVQGAHSGNTIY
12	TRBJ1-5	TRBV7-2	ASSAAVSGQPQH
15	TRBJ2-2	TRBV10-3	AISVQPETTNTGELF
13	TRBJ2-1	TRBV4-3	ASSQVGLAGWEQF
14	TRBJ2-1	TRBV6-2/TRBV6-3	ASSTLRTSGYNEQF
11	TRBJ2-5	TRBV5-4	ASSLDGLGSQY
9	TRBJ2-1	TRBV12-3/TRBV12-4	ASSLGLEGF
9	TRBJ2-2	TRBV12-3/TRBV12-4	ASLSGGELF
15	TRBJ2-3	TRBV4-1	ASSQDAQGMGTDTQY
11	TRBJ2-7	TRBV12-3/TRBV12-4	ASSPERNYEQY
16	TRBJ2-2	TRBV5-4	ASSLMGGTGGNTGELF
20	TRBJ2-1	TRBV21-1	ASSPQGSGTSGNLGSYNEQF
13	TRBJ2-1	TRBV5-1	ASSLGGTGRNEQF
13	TRBJ1-1	TRBV5-4	ASSLVSSRDRGAF
10	TRBJ2-1	TRBV3-1/TRBV3-2	ASSLSSNEQF
13	TRBJ1-5	TRBV19	ASSTDRFDNQPQH
12	TRBJ1-4	TRBV18	ASSPETENEKLF
9	TRBJ2-2	TRBV9	ASSAPGELF
13	TRBJ2-5	TRBV9	ASSVGEGGVETQY
12	TRBJ2-3	TRBV7-9	ASSPSGNTDTQY
12	TRBJ2-2	TRBV11-3	ASSSGTGAGELF
12	TRBJ2-1	TRBV6-5	ASKGLVSYNEQF
13	TRBJ2-7	TRBV7-2	ASSLALSSSYEQY
13	TRBJ2-1	TRBV11-2	ASSRDSSSYNEQF
12	TRBJ2-5	TRBV28	ASSLFAGQETQY
11	TRBJ1-5	TRBV28	ASSLWSGQPQH
13	TRBJ1-4	TRBV28	ASSSQRQPNEKLF
13	TRBJ2-3	TRBV7-9	ASSTGQGAHDTQY
13	TRBJ1-3	TRBV7-3	ASSPDSSSGNTIY
13	TRBJ2-2	TRBV6-5	ASTPGGGDTGELF
13	TRBJ2-4	TRBV6-2/TRBV6-3	ASSSPGMAKNIQY
11	TRBJ1-4	TRBV30	AWRDRGNEKLF
11	TRBJ1-6	TRBV6-5	ASSWTGNSPLH
14	TRBJ2-4	TRBV18	ASSARDRLAKNIQY
13	TRBJ2-5	TRBV18	ASSPPSSGVKTQY
14	TRBJ2-3	TRBV11-2	ASSLVGLRSTDTQY
12	TRBJ2-3	TRBV7-9	ASSLTASGDTQY
11	TRBJ1-4	TRBV19	ASNEGLGEKLF
13	TRBJ2-7	TRBV7-3	ASSLTDRGGYEQY
13	TRBJ2-5	TRBV7-9	ASPDEQGRVETQY
14	TRBJ1-3	TRBV5-8	ASSLTGDSSGNTIY
9	TRBJ1-1	TRBV28	ASSTGLEAF
15	TRBJ1-4	TRBV10-3	AIRAGGAGFSGEKLF
14	TRBJ2-2	TRBV7-3	ASSQTGTRLTGELF
12	TRBJ2-5	TRBV2	ASKNRVSQETQY
12	TRBJ2-3	TRBV5-4	ASSLFTGTDTQY
11	TRBJ1-5	TRBV28	ASSWDSDQPQH
12	TRBJ1-2	TRBV30	AWSRQGMNYGYT
14	TRBJ1-5	TRBV5-5	ASSRDWGGSNQPQH
12	TRBJ2-7	TRBV5-1	ASSLGGSSYEQY
12	TRBJ1-5	TRBV28	ASSRPGSNQPQH
13	TRBJ2-5	TRBV6-5	ASITGQGGAETQY
16	TRBJ2-7	TRBV5-6	ASSSPGTGWLGAYEQY
11	TRBJ1-1	TRBV6-6	ASSLQGHTEAF
17	TRBJ1-3	TRBV18	ASSPLGTGFSSSGNTIY
10	TRBJ2-1	TRBV30	AWSYRNNEQF
10	TRBJ2-1	TRBV5-1	ASSLTRNEQF
14	TRBJ1-3	TRBV29-1	SVEDGNSFSGNTIY
13	TRBJ2-2	TRBV19	ASLSRSVFTGELF